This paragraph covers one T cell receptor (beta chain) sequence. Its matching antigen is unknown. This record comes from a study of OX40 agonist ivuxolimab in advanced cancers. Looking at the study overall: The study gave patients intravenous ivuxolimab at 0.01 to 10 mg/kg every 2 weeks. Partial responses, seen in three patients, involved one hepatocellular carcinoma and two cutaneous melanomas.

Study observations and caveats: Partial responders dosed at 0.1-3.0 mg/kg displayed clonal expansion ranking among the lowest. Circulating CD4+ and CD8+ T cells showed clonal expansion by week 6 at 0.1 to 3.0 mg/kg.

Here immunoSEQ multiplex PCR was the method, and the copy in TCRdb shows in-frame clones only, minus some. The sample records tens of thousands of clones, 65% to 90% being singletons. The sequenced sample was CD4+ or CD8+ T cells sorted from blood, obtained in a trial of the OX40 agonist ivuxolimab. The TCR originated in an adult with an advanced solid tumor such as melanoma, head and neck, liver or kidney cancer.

CDR3 loop: CASSWGRGLGQPQHF. The DNA of the CDR3 is TGTGCCAGCAGTTGGGGCAGGGGGCTAGGTCAGCCCCAGCATTTT. This chain links TRBV6-5 with TRBJ1-5; 8 bases align to TRBD1. The V gene end was trimmed by 4 bases and the J gene end by 6 bases; junction bases not matched to a gene: 8. Per germline, CDR1 MNHEY and CDR2 SVGAGI. The CDR3 spans 15 residues.